Each of the 16 T cell receptor beta chains below was sequenced from the same sample in a study of beta chain features in type 1 diabetes. Study results and caveats: TCRB CDR3s from Type 1 diabetes patients were moderately but significantly shorter in all four CD4+ subsets.

Expressed TCRB transcripts got sequenced, as all isolated RNA was reverse transcribed. The assay was immunoSEQ multiplex PCR, and TCRdb's table has in-frame clones only and misses some. Here the sample spans about 700,000 clones, roughly 13% being singletons. Antigens of these TCRs are unknown. The material sequenced was naive CD4+ T cells from blood. The receptors were gathered from a man aged 18 to 30 with type 1 diabetes.

This clone was counted only a few times. This rearrangement joins TRBV10-3 to TRBJ1-4, with 7 positions matching TRBD1. V lost 6 bases, J lost 2 bases, and 6 bases stayed unmatched. CDR3 length equals 15 residues. CDR1 is ENHRY, CDR2 SYGVKD, per germline. For the CDR3, the DNA is TGTGCCATCAGGGGTTCGACAGGGACTAATGAAAAACTGTTTTTT. This encodes CAIRGSTGTNEKLFF.

This clone was recorded a few times. The gene calls are TRBV2 and TRBJ2-3, with a possible D match to TRBD1 (6 bases). Trimming stripped 6 bases from V and 2 bases from J, with 12 bases between. CDR3 size: 14 residues. The germline V gene encodes CDR1 SNHLY and CDR2 FYNNEI. The CDR3 spells CASSPDRSTDTQYF. In nucleotides, the CDR3 is TGTGCCAGCAGCCCCGACAGGTCCACAGATACGCAGTATTTT. Full variable domain (outside the CDR3, taken from reference TRBV2 and TRBJ2-3): EPEVTQTPSHQVTQMGQEVILRCVPISNHLYFYWYRQILGQKVEFLVSFYNNEISEKSEIFDDQFSVERPDGSNFTLKIRSTKLEDSAMYFCASSPDRSTDTQYFGPGTRLTVL.

This clone was recorded many times. The chain has TRBV14 and TRBJ2-4; 8 bases map to TRBD1. Unmatched junction bases numbered 2, after V lost 4 bases and J lost 9 bases. The CDR3 is made up of 12 amino acids. Germline lookup yields CDR1 SGHDN and CDR2 FVKESK. CDR3 DNA sequence: TGTGCCAGCAGCCCCACAGGGGGCATTCAGTACTTC. Translated: CASSPTGGIQYF.

This clone has just a few counts. The chain combines TRBV30 with TRBJ1-1; weak D call: TRBD1 (5 bases). The germline V gene has CDR1 GTSNPN and CDR2 SVGIG (reference sequence). The CDR3 has 14 residues. The V and J ends lost 0 bases and 5 bases respectively, with 13 bases between them. In nucleotides, the CDR3 is TGTGCCTGGAGTGTACTTCAGGGTATGACTGAAGCTTTCTTT. Translated: CAWSVLQGMTEAFF.

This chain uses TRBV7-3 with TRBJ2-7; 7 bases line up with TRBD1. V shed 5 bases and J 2 bases; nucleotides not matched to a gene: 9. The CDR3 length is 15 residues. CDR1 SGHTA and CDR2 FQGTGA come from the germline V gene. This chain's CDR3 is CASSPRTGPTYEQYF. The CDR3 DNA follows: TGTGCCAGCAGCCCAAGGACAGGACCCACCTACGAGCAGTACTTC. The complete variable domain, with remaining parts taken from reference TRBV7-3 and TRBJ2-7, reads GAGVSQTPSNKVTEKGKYVELRCDPISGHTALYWYRQSLGQGPEFLIYFQGTGAADDSGLPNDRFFAVRPEGSVSTLKIQRTERGDSAVYLCASSPRTGPTYEQYFGPGTRLTVT.

The chain joins TRBV4-2 to TRBJ2-5, with TRBD2 identical over 10 bases. V gave up 4 bases and J gave up 6 bases; unmatched junction bases: 14. This CDR3 has 17 residues. Per germline, CDR1 LGHNA and CDR2 YNFKEQ. The CDR3 DNA sequence: TGTGCCAGCAGCCCCGGTATCTTAGCGGGAGGAAGGAAGACCCAGTACTTC. Translating it yields CASSPGILAGGRKTQYF.

V usage is TRBV11-2 and J usage is TRBJ1-3; unclear D gene. Germline CDR1 reads SGHAT; CDR2 reads FQNNGV. CDR3 size: 16 residues. V shed 1 base and J shed 0 bases, with 10 bases lying between them. This chain's CDR3 is CASSLATAFSGNTIYF. CDR3 nucleotides: TGTGCCAGCAGCTTAGCTACGGCCTTCTCTGGAAACACCATATATTTT.

This chain connects TRBV30 to TRBJ1-1, with D possibly matching TRBD1 (5 bases). The CDR3 spans 11 residues. Germline CDR1 is GTSNPN and CDR2 is SVGIG (reference sequence). The germline V and J ends were trimmed by 1 base and 11 bases, with 11 bases remaining between them. CDR3 sequence: CAWSGGTGAFF. CDR3 DNA sequence: TGTGCCTGGAGTGGCGGGACGGGCGCTTTCTTT. The variable domain in full, with the rest retrieved from reference TRBV30 and TRBJ1-1, is SQTIHQWPATLVQPVGSPLSLECTVEGTSNPNLYWYRQAAGRGLQLLFYSVGIGQISSEVPQNLSASRPQDRQFILSSKKLLLSDSGFYLCAWSGGTGAFFGQGTRLTVV.

The gene calls are TRBV7-9 and TRBJ1-4; TRBD1 is a possible D gene (5 bases). Germline CDR1 and CDR2: SEHNR and FQNEAQ (reference sequence). The CDR3 consists of 16 residues. Trimming removed 2 bases from V and 8 bases from J, with 18 bases in between. This CDR3 is CASSLSGASFFEKLFF. The CDR3 DNA reads as TGTGCCAGCAGCTTATCTGGGGCTAGTTTTTTCGAAAAACTGTTTTTT.

This clone has more than one count but fewer than ten. Distinct nucleotide sequences in the sample also encode this CDR3. V is TRBV5-1 and J is TRBJ2-5; no reliable D call. V lost 5 bases and J 2 bases, leaving 7 bases between the germline ends. The CDR3 is 12 residues long. Germline V gene data show CDR1 as SGHRS and CDR2 as YFSETQ. CDR3 coding DNA: TGCGCCAGCAGGCCTTCACAAGAGACCCAGTACTTC. Translation gives CASRPSQETQYF.

In its sample, this clone was seen a few times. The chain uses TRBV27 and TRBJ1-1, with unresolved D. V lost 2 bases to trimming and J lost 6 bases, with 10 bases between them. The CDR3 extends over 13 amino acids. The germline CDR1 and CDR2 sequences are MNHEY and SMNVEV (reference sequence). The CDR3 loop is CASSLREISEAFF. The CDR3 DNA is TGTGCCAGCAGTTTAAGGGAGATCTCTGAAGCTTTCTTT.

This clone was observed a few times. The rearrangement uses TRBV11-3 and TRBJ2-1; the match to TRBD2 covers 10 bases. Germline V gives CDR1 SGHNT, CDR2 YENEEA. This CDR3 has 17 residues. The V gene end was trimmed by 0 bases and the J gene end by 7 bases; junction bases not matched to a gene: 9. The CDR3 loop is CASSLDGLAANTNEQFF. Written as DNA, the CDR3 is TGTGCCAGCAGCTTAGATGGACTAGCGGCCAACACAAATGAGCAGTTCTTC.

The sample holds a few counts of this clone. This chain connects TRBV5-1 to TRBJ2-1; 7 bases fit TRBD1. In germline, CDR1 is SGHRS, CDR2 YFSETQ. V gave up 7 bases and J gave up 4 bases; unmatched junction bases: 5. The length of the CDR3 is 13 residues. Here the CDR3 reads CASSQGEYNEQFF. The DNA for the CDR3 is TGCGCCAGCTCCCAGGGGGAGTACAATGAGCAGTTCTTC. The full variable domain, rest sourced from reference TRBV5-1 and TRBJ2-1, is KAGVTQTPRYLIKTRGQQVTLSCSPISGHRSVSWYQQTPGQGLQFLFEYFSETQRNKGNFPGRFSGRQFSNSRSEMNVSTLELGDSALYLCASSQGEYNEQFFGPGTRLTVL.

There are a few counts of this clone. The chain combines TRBV6-1 with TRBJ2-1, with 14 bases matching TRBD2. The germline V gene encodes CDR1 MNHNS and CDR2 SASEGT. V trimming: 4 bases; J trimming: 11 bases; junction bases outside the gene matches: 4. The CDR3 has 14 amino acids. Here the CDR3 DNA reads TGTGCCAGCAGTGGGACTAGCGGGGGGACCCAGCAGTTCTTC. Amino acid sequence: CASSGTSGGTQQFF.

This clone was detected a few times. The chain carries TRBV11-2 and TRBJ2-3; TRBD2 matches at 13 bases. The CDR3 contains 17 residues. Trimming at V came to 3 bases and at J to 0 bases, leaving 3 bases not matched to a gene. Germline CDR1 SGHAT, CDR2 FQNNGV. The CDR3 spells CASSLRTSGGSTDTQYF. The CDR3 bases are TGTGCCAGCAGCTTGAGGACTAGCGGGGGTAGCACAGATACGCAGTATTTT. The whole variable domain, filled in from reference TRBV11-2 and TRBJ2-3, reads EAGVAQSPRYKIIEKRQSVAFWCNPISGHATLYWYQQILGQGPKLLIQFQNNGVVDDSQLPKDRFSAERLKGVDSTLKIQPAKLEDSAVYLCASSLRTSGGSTDTQYFGPGTRLTVL.

The chain couples TRBV7-8 to TRBJ1-2; no clear D. Germline V gene lookup returns CDR1 SGHVS and CDR2 FQNEAQ. Trimming pared 0 bases from V and 3 bases from J, leaving 11 bases between. The CDR3 length is 15 residues. DNA for the CDR3: TGTGCCAGCAGCTTAGCGATGGACGGGGACTATGGCTACACCTTC. It yields the protein CASSLAMDGDYGYTF.